Listed below are T cell receptor beta chains from one sample, sequenced in a study of tumor and adjacent non-tumor tissue in lung cancer. TCRdb reprocessed the multiplex PCR reads with MiXCR, giving one entry per CDR3 protein. The sample shows 40,000 to 55,000 distinct CDR3 sequences, 74% of them seen only once. Sequencing input: distant non-tumor lung tissue. The receptors derive from a woman aged 60-75 years with non-small cell lung cancer. Both conserved end residues are part of each CDR3. The D gene is left open where the match is weak. The size field is filled for only some rows; it gives once, few, many or a size class.

size	V	J	D	DNA	CDR3
.	TRBV28	TRBJ2-3	.	TGTGCCAGCAGATTTCGCTCACTAAGAGATACGCAGTATTTT	CASRFRSLRDTQYF
.	TRBV5-5	TRBJ2-2	TRBD1	TGTGCCAACAGCGTGGGACAGGTTAACACCGGGGTGCTGTTTTTT	CANSVGQVNTGVLFF
few	TRBV7-2	TRBJ1-3	TRBD1	TGTGCCAGCAGCTTTGGACAGGGTAAATCTGGAGACACCATATATTTT	CASSFGQGKSGDTIYF
.	TRBV6-2/TRBV6-3	TRBJ2-4	.	TGTGCCTACAGTTACGATATCCAAAACATTCAATACTTC	CAYSYDIQNIQYF
.	TRBV28	TRBJ1-4	TRBD1	TGTGTCAGCAGTTTAGGACAGGGGGCTAATGGAAAACTGTTTTTT	CVSSLGQGANGKLFF
.	TRBV4-2	TRBJ1-2	.	TGTGTCAGCAATCAATTGGCCCTACCCAACTATGGCTACACCTTC	CVSNQLALPNYGYTF
.	TRBV12-3/TRBV12-4	TRBJ2-2	.	TGTGCCTGCAGCTTTAGTCCGGCCACCGGGAAGCTGTTTTTT	CACSFSPATGKLFF
once	TRBV29-1	TRBJ2-1	.	TGCAGCGCTAGGAGTGAGCAGTTCTTC	CSARSEQFF
many	TRBV4-1	TRBJ2-2	TRBD1	TGCGCCAGCAGCCAGAACGACAGGGACACCGGGGAGCTGTTTTTT	CASSQNDRDTGELFF
.	TRBV6-6	TRBJ2-7	TRBD1	TGTGCCAGCAGTCGCCAGACAGGGGGAGAGTACGAAAAATACTTC	CASSRQTGGEYEKYF
.	TRBV11-2	TRBJ2-1	.	TGTGCCAGCCGCTTAGAGCAGGGATATTACTCCTACAATGAGCAGTTCTTC	CASRLEQGYYSYNEQFF
many	TRBV4-3	TRBJ2-5	.	TGCGCCAGCACTAGCGCGTGGAGCTCAGGGGAGACCCAGTACTTC	CASTSAWSSGETQYF
.	TRBV14	TRBJ2-3	TRBD2	TGTGCTAGCAGCCAACTCCCGGGACTAGCGGGGAGGATAGATACGCAGTATTTT	CASSQLPGLAGRIDTQYF
.	TRBV6-5	TRBJ2-2	.	TGTGCCAGCGGTGTAGGGGGGAACACCGGGGAACTGTTTTTT	CASGVGGNTGELFF
few	TRBV29-1	TRBJ1-2	.	TGTAGCATTCGGACGGGGAACTATGGCTACACCTTC	CSIRTGNYGYTF
.	TRBV4-2	TRBJ2-2	TRBD2	TGTGCCAGCAGCCAAGGTGCGGGGGGGAACACCGGGGTGCTATTTTTT	CASSQGAGGNTGVLFF
.	TRBV6-2/TRBV6-3	TRBJ2-1	.	TGTGTCAGTACCAGTCCCGTTTCAGCGGGGAGGGACAATGAGCAGATCTTC	CVSTSPVSAGRDNEQIF
.	TRBV4-3	TRBJ2-7	.	TGCGCCAGCAGCCGAAGGGCCGAGGTCTCATACGAGCAGTACTTC	CASSRRAEVSYEQYF